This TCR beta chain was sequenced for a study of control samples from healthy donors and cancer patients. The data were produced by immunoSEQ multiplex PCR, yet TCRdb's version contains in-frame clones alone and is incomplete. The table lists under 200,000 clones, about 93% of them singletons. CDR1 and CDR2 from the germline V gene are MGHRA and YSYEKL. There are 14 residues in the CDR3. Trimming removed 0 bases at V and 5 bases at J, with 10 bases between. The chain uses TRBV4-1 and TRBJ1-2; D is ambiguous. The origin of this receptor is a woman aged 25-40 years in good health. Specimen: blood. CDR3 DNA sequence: TGCGCCAGCAGCCAAGATAATTTGGGATATGGCTACACCTTC. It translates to CASSQDNLGYGYTF.